The 9 T cell receptor beta chains reported below all come from one sample, sequenced in a study of blood T cells in healthy people across ages. The second PCR ran roughly 6 to 11 cycles with a sample-barcoded 5' primer and J-beta primers. TCRdb called the 5' RACE reads again in MiXCR, with one record for every CDR3 protein. The profile shows some 1.4 million distinct CDR3 sequences, 35% to 45% of them singletons. Sequencing was performed on blood. These receptors all stem from a young woman in good health.

This clonotype has just a few counts. The chain recombines TRBV18 with TRBJ2-7, with D perhaps matching TRBD2 (5 bases). CDR3 length equals 14 residues. Germline CDR1 and CDR2: KGHSH and LQKENI. The germline V and J ends were trimmed by 6 bases and 3 bases, with 15 bases remaining between them. CDR3 sequence: CASSAIGSGYEQYF. The CDR3 region has the DNA TGTGCCAGCTCGGCAATTGGGAGCGGCTACGAGCAGTACTTC.

This sequence joins TRBV20-1 and TRBJ2-5, with TRBD1 matching 10 bases. The V gene end was trimmed by 6 bases and the J gene end by 4 bases; junction bases not matched to a gene: 14. This CDR3 is built from 16 residues. CDR1 and CDR2 from the germline V gene are DFQATT and SNEGSKA (reference sequence). CDR3 DNA: TGCAGTGCCCCTCGACAGGGGGCGGATGAAAGAGAGACCCAGTACTTC. This gives the protein CSAPRQGADERETQYF.

This clonotype came up a few times. The V and J genes are TRBV5-1 and TRBJ1-1; the D is unclear. The ends were cut back, 3 bases at V and 0 bases at J, with 12 bases in the middle. This CDR3 region has 15 residues. From germline, CDR1 is SGHRS and CDR2 YFSETQ. The CDR3 reads CASSSGMGMNTEAFF. CDR3 sequence (DNA): TGCGCCAGCAGCTCTGGTATGGGTATGAACACTGAAGCTTTCTTT.

V is TRBV6-1 and J is TRBJ2-1; no reliable D call. The CDR3 runs 15 residues. From germline, CDR1 is MNHNS and CDR2 SASEGT. Trimming cost V 2 bases and J 5 bases, with 13 bases left between them. CDR3 sequence reads: CASSENPFGNNEQFF. CDR3 bases: TGTGCCAGCAGTGAAAATCCGTTTGGAAACAATGAGCAGTTCTTC.

This clonotype was recorded once. This rearrangement joins TRBV20-1 to TRBJ2-3, with 10 bases lining up with TRBD2. The CDR3 is made up of 15 amino acids. Germline V gene data show CDR1 as DFQATT and CDR2 as SNEGSKA (reference sequence). The V gene end was trimmed by 1 base and the J gene end by 8 bases; junction bases not matched to a gene: 9. The CDR3 is CSARVTGTSVRTQYF. In nucleotides, the CDR3 is TGCAGTGCTAGAGTCACCGGGACTAGCGTACGTACGCAGTATTTT.

In regard to this clonotype: Since a much larger clone is just one base distant, this may be a read error. The J gene is TRBJ2-7, the V gene TRBV5-1; D not certain. This CDR3 has 12 amino acids. CDR1 and CDR2 from the germline V gene are SGHRS and YFSETQ. The CDR3 coding sequence is TGCGCCAGCAGCTCTTCTATGTACGGGCAGTACTTC. This gives the protein CASSSSMYGQYF.

V usage is TRBV28 and J usage is TRBJ2-5, with TRBD2 identical over 13 bases. Germline values: CDR1 MDHEN, CDR2 SYDVKM. The ends lost 5 bases at V and 3 bases at J; junction bases unmatched: 3. This CDR3 is 15 amino acids long. DNA for the CDR3: TGTGCCAGCAGTACCACTAGCGGGGGGGAAGAGACCCAGTACTTC. Its protein product is CASSTTSGGEETQYF.

V gene TRBV6-5 combines with J gene TRBJ2-1, with D perhaps TRBD2 (7 bases). Germline CDR1 reads MNHEY; CDR2 reads SVGAGI. There are 15 residues in the CDR3. The V end was cut by 6 bases, the J end by 7 bases, with 19 bases between. The CDR3: CASSFIGGANNEQFF. In nucleotides, the CDR3 is TGTGCCAGCAGCTTTATTGGGGGGGCGAATAATGAGCAGTTCTTC.

The rearrangement uses TRBV12-3 or TRBV12-4 and TRBJ1-2; tentative D call: TRBD1 (5 bases). This CDR3 has 13 amino acids. V gave up 4 bases and J gave up 6 bases, with 12 bases separating them. CDR3 in DNA: TGTGCCAGCAGTTGGGGGGATCTTAATGGCTACACCTTC. Residues: CASSWGDLNGYTF.